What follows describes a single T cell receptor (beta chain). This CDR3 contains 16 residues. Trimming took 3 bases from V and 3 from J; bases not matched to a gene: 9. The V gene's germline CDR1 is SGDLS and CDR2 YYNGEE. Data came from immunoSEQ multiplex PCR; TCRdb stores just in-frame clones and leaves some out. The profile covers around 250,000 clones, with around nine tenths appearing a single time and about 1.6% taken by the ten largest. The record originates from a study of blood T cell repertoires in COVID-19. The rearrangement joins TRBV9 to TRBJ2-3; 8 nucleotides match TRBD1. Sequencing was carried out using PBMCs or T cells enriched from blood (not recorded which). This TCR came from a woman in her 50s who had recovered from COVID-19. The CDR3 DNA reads TGTGCCAGCAGCGGCACCGACAGGGGTGGGACAGATACGCAGTATTTT. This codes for CASSGTDRGGTDTQYF. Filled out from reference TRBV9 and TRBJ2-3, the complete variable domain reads DSGVTQTPKHLITATGQRVTLRCSPRSGDLSVYWYQQSLDQGLQFLIQYYNGEERAKGNILERFSAQQFPDLHSELNLSSLELGDSALYFCASSGTDRGGTDTQYFGPGTRLTVL.